This T cell receptor (beta chain) was found in a study of T cell responses to AZD1222 COVID-19 vaccine. Turning to the study itself: The analysis combined second doses at about 4 or about 12 weeks.

The CDR3 consists of 14 residues. Germline V gene data show CDR1 as MNHEY and CDR2 as SVGAGI. V dropped 2 bases and J dropped 7; count of bases not matched to a gene: 4. Comment on this clone: Its antigen remains unknown.

Generated by immunoSEQ multiplex PCR, the TCRdb table keeps only in-frame clones and is missing some. In the table there are about 67,000 clones, approximately 81% of which are singletons. Notes on the study in general: Repertoires were obtained solely post-peak T cell response. There were mostly white British donors and more females than males, and clonal diversity was possibly underestimated. Spike-specific TCR breadth rose after two AZD1222 doses, and depth rose as well.

The chain couples TRBV6-5 to TRBJ2-2; TRBD2 aligns across 7 bases. The sequenced sample was peripheral blood, obtained on day 0 of AZD1222 vaccination. This clonotype originated in an adult in good health. Here the CDR3 reads CASSYALAFGELFF. In DNA, the CDR3 is TGTGCCAGCAGTTACGCACTAGCGTTCGGGGAGCTGTTTTTT.